Presented here are 10 T cell receptor beta chains from one specimen sequenced in a study of beta chain features in type 1 diabetes. Points from the study as a whole: There was a moderate but significant shortening of TCRB CDR3s in all four CD4+ subsets of Type 1 diabetes patients.

Their antigen targets remain unknown. Since all of the isolated RNA was reverse transcribed, expressed TCRB transcripts were what got sequenced. Sequencing used immunoSEQ multiplex PCR; TCRdb keeps in-frame clones, though not all of them. The sample contains about 660,000 clones, over 12% of which appear only once. The sample comprised naive CD4+ T cells from blood. The receptors here all came from a young man with type 1 diabetes.

This chain links TRBV27 with TRBJ2-1, with 10 bases matching TRBD2. Per germline, CDR1 MNHEY and CDR2 SMNVEV (reference sequence). Unmatched junction bases numbered 13, after V lost 4 bases and J lost 7 bases. This CDR3 spans 17 amino acids. CDR3 nucleotides: TGTGCCAGCAGTTCACGAATCGGCCTAGCGGGAGTGAATGAGCAGTTCTTC. Amino acid sequence: CASSSRIGLAGVNEQFF.

This clone came up a few times. This sequence joins TRBV9 and TRBJ2-3, with 14 positions matching TRBD2. With V trimmed by 4 bases and J by 3 bases, 4 bases remained unmatched. The V gene's germline CDR1 is SGDLS and CDR2 YYNGEE. CDR3 length equals 16 residues. The CDR3 region has the DNA TGTGCCAGCAGCACGGGACTAGCGGGAGAGACAGATACGCAGTATTTT. It translates to CASSTGLAGETDTQYF.

The chain carries TRBV6-5 and TRBJ1-1; no clear D. Trimming removed 4 bases from V and 3 bases from J, with 9 bases in between. Germline CDR1 and CDR2: MNHEY and SVGAGI. The CDR3 is 13 residues long. The CDR3 DNA reads TGTGCCAGCAGTTCTCCGGACTACACTGAAGCTTTCTTT. This gives the protein CASSSPDYTEAFF.

The gene calls are TRBV28 and TRBJ1-3, with TRBD1 as a possible D gene (5 bases). The ends were cut back, 1 base at V and 4 bases at J, with 11 bases in the middle. This CDR3 has 15 amino acids. Germline V gives CDR1 MDHEN, CDR2 SYDVKM. Written as DNA, the CDR3 is TGTGCCAGCAGTTTATCCCAGGGAGGCGGAAACACCATATATTTT. Its translation: CASSLSQGGGNTIYF.

This clone was detected only a few times. This chain links TRBV7-2 with TRBJ2-3; the D is unclear. The CDR3 extends over 14 amino acids. Germline CDR1 and CDR2: SGHTA and FQGNSA. The V gene lost 3 bases and the J gene lost 4 bases, with 11 bases spanning the gap. CDR3 DNA sequence: TGTGCCAGCAGCTTCTGGCGGACGTCAGATACGCAGTATTTT. Translating it yields CASSFWRTSDTQYF.

The chain uses TRBV2 and TRBJ1-5; D might be TRBD1 (5 bases). This CDR3 has 14 residues. V was shortened by 2 bases and J by 3 bases, with 8 bases between the two germline ends. Germline V lookup: CDR1 SNHLY, CDR2 FYNNEI. CDR3 loop: CASSETGLNQPQHF. For the CDR3, the DNA is TGTGCCAGCAGTGAAACGGGGCTCAATCAGCCCCAGCATTTT.

In regard to this clone: Other nucleotide sequences in the sample specify the same CDR3. J is TRBJ1-5 and V is TRBV6-5, with D possibly TRBD1 on 5 matching bases. This CDR3 comprises 13 residues. The V gene lost 0 bases and the J gene lost 6 bases, with 6 bases spanning the gap. Germline-derived CDR1 and CDR2 are MNHEY and SVGAGI. The CDR3 here is CASSYSRGQPQHF. The CDR3 coding sequence is TGTGCCAGCAGTTACTCGAGGGGTCAGCCCCAGCATTTT.

This clone was observed a handful of times. The rearrangement links TRBV27 to TRBJ1-2; TRBD1 is a possible D gene (6 bases). There are 14 residues in the CDR3. Germline V gene sequence: CDR1 MNHEY, CDR2 SMNVEV (reference sequence). Trimming cost V 2 bases and J 7 bases, with 14 bases left between them. The CDR3 region has the DNA TGTGCCAGCAGTTTAAACAGGGAGGTCGGTGGCTACACCTTC. Its protein is CASSLNREVGGYTF.

This rearrangement joins TRBV5-1 to TRBJ2-3, with D possibly matching TRBD2 (6 bases). V lost 3 bases to trimming and J lost 0 bases, with 17 bases between them. CDR1 SGHRS and CDR2 YFSETQ come from the germline V gene. The CDR3 spans 17 residues. The CDR3 protein is CASSSVLSGTSTDTQYF. The DNA for the CDR3 is TGCGCCAGCAGCTCCGTGCTGTCCGGGACTAGCACAGATACGCAGTATTTT. Full variable domain (remainder filled in from reference TRBV5-1 and TRBJ2-3): KAGVTQTPRYLIKTRGQQVTLSCSPISGHRSVSWYQQTPGQGLQFLFEYFSETQRNKGNFPGRFSGRQFSNSRSEMNVSTLELGDSALYLCASSSVLSGTSTDTQYFGPGTRLTVL.

V is TRBV28 and J is TRBJ2-4, with D maybe TRBD1 (5 bases). This CDR3 spans 14 amino acids. V lost 5 bases, J lost 0 bases, and 8 bases lay in between. Germline lookup yields CDR1 MDHEN and CDR2 SYDVKM. CDR3: CASSGHLAKNIQYF. The DNA of the CDR3 is TGTGCCAGCAGTGGACATCTAGCCAAAAACATTCAGTACTTC. Full variable domain (missing parts from reference TRBV28 and TRBJ2-4): DVKVTQSSRYLVKRTGEKVFLECVQDMDHENMFWYRQDPGLGLRLIYFSYDVKMKEKGDIPEGYSVSREKKERFSLILESASTNQTSMYLCASSGHLAKNIQYFGAGTRLSVL.